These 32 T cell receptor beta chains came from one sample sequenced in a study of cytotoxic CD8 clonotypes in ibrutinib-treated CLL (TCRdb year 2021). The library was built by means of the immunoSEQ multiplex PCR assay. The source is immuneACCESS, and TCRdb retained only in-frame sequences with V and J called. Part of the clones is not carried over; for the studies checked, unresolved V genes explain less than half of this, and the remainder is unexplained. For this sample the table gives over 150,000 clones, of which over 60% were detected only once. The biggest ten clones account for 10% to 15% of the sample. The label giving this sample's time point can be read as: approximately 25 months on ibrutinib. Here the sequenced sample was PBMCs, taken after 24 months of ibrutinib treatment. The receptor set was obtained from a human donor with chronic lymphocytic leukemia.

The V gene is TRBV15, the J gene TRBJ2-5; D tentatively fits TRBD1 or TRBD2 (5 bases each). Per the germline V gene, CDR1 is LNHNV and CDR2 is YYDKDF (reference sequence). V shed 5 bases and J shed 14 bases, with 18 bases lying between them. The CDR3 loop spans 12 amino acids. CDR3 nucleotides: TGTGCCACCAGCCTTAATCAGAGGGGCCTATACTTC. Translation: CATSLNQRGLYF.

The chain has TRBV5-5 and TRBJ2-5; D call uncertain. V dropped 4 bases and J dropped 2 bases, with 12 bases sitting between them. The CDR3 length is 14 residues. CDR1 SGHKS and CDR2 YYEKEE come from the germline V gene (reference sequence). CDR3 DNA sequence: TGTGCCAGCAGCCTAGTAGGGTTTCAAGAGACCCAGTACTTC. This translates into CASSLVGFQETQYF. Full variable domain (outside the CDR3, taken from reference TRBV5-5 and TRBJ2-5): DAGVTQSPTHLIKTRGQQVTLRCSPISGHKSVSWYQQVLGQGPQFIFQYYEKEERGRGNFPDRFSARQFPNYSSELNVNALLLGDSALYLCASSLVGFQETQYFGPGTRLLVL.

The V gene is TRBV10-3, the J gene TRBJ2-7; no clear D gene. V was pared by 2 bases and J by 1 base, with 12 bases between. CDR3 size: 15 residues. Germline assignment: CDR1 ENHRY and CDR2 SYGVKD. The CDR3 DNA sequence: TGTGCCATCAGTGAGCTCGTGGCAGCTTCCTACGAGCAGTACTTC. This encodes CAISELVAASYEQYF.

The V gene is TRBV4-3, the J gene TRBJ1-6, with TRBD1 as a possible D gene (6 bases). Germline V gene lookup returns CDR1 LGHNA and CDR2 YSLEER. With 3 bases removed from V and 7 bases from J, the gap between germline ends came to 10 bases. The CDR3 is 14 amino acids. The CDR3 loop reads CASSHRGLNSPLHF. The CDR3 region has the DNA TGCGCCAGCAGCCACAGGGGTTTGAATTCACCCCTCCACTTT.

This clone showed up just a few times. CDR3 sequence (DNA): TGTGCCAGCAGTGGTCTGCGGGAGGTCCGCTCAGATACGCAGTATTTT. Protein: CASSGLREVRSDTQYF. The V and J genes are TRBV6-6 and TRBJ2-3; 8 bases align to TRBD2. Trimming at V came to 5 bases and at J to 4 bases, leaving 11 bases not matched to a gene. The CDR3 has 16 residues. Germline-derived CDR1 and CDR2 are MNHNY and SVGAGI (reference sequence).

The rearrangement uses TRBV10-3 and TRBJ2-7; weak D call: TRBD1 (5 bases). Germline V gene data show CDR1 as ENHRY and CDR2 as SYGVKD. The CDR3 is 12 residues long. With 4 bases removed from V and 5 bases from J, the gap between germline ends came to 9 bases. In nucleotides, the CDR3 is TGTGCCATCAGTGTAGGGGCCGACGAGCAGTACTTC. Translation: CAISVGADEQYF.

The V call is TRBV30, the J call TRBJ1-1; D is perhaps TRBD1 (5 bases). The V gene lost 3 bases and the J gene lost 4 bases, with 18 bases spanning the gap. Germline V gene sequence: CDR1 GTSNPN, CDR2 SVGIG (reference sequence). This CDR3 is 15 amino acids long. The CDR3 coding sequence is TGTGCCTGGAGGATAGACTTAGGGGTGGGCACTGAAGCTTTCTTT. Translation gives CAWRIDLGVGTEAFF.

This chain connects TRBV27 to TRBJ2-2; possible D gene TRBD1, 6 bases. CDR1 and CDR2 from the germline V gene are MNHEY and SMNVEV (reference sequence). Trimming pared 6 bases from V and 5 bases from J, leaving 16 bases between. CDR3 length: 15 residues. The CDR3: CASRLRQAWTGELFF. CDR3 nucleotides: TGTGCCAGCAGATTGAGACAGGCTTGGACCGGGGAGCTGTTTTTT.

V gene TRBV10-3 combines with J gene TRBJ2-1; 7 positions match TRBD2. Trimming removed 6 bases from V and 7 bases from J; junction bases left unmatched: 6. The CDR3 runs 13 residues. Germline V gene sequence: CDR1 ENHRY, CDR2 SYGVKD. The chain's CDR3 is CAIRSGIWNEQFF. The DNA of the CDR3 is TGTGCCATCAGGAGCGGGATTTGGAATGAGCAGTTCTTC.

The chain's CDR3 is CASSIDDAKNIQYF. The DNA of the CDR3 is TGTGCCAGTAGTATAGATGATGCCAAAAACATTCAGTACTTC. The chain is built from TRBV19 and TRBJ2-4; D not certain. The ends were cut back, 0 bases at V and 1 base at J, with 4 bases in the middle. Germline CDR1 and CDR2: LNHDA and SQIVND (reference sequence). CDR3 size: 14 residues. The full variable domain, in which reference TRBV19 and TRBJ2-4 provide the parts outside the CDR3, is DGGITQSPKYLFRKEGQNVTLSCEQNLNHDAMYWYRQDPGQGLRLIYYSQIVNDFQKGDIAEGYSVSREKKESFPLTVTSAQKNPTAFYLCASSIDDAKNIQYFGAGTRLSVL.

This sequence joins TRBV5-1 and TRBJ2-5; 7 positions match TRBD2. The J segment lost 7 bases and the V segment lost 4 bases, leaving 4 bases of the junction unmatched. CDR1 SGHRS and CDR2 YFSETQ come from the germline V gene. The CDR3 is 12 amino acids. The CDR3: CASSTTGGTQYF. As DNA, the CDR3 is TGCGCCAGCAGCACCACGGGAGGGACCCAGTACTTC.

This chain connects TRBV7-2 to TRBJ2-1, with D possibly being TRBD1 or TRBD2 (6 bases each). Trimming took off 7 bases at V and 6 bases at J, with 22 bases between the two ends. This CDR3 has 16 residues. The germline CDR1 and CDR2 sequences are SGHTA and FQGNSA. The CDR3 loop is CASTPKGDGGFNEQFF. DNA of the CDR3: TGTGCCAGCACCCCGAAGGGGGACGGGGGATTCAATGAGCAGTTCTTC.

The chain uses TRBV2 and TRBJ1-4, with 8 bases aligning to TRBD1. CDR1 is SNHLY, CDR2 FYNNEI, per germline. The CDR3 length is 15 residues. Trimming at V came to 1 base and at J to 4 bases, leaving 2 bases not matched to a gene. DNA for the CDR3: TGTGCCAGCAGTGAAGAAGGACAGGGTAATGAAAAACTGTTTTTT. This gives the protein CASSEEGQGNEKLFF.

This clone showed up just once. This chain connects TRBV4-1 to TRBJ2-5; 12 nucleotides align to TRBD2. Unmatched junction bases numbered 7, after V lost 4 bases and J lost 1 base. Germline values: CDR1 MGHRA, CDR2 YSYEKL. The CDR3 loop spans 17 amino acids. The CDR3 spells CASSPGMGLAGQETQYF. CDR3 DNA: TGCGCCAGCAGCCCAGGCATGGGACTAGCGGGCCAAGAGACCCAGTACTTC.

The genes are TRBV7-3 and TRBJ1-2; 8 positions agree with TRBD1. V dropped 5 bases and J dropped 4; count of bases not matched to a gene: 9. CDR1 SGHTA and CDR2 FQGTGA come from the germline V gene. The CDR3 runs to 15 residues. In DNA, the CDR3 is TGTGCCAGCAGCGAACAACCGGACAGGGCCTATGGCTACACCTTC. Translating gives CASSEQPDRAYGYTF.

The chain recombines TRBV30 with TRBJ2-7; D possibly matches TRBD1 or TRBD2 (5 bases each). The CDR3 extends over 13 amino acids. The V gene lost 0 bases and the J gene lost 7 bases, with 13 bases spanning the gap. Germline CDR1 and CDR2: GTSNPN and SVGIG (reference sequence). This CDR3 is CAWSVFGGGEQYF. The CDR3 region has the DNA TGTGCCTGGAGTGTATTTGGGGGTGGGGAGCAGTACTTC.

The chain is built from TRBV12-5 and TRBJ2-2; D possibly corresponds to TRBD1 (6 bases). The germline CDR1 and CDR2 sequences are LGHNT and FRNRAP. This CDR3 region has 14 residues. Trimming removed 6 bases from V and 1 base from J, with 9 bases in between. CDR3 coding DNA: TGTGCTAGTGGCCTGGGACAGAACACCGGGGAGCTGTTTTTT. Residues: CASGLGQNTGELFF.

The CDR3 sequence is CASSQERGDYQPQHF. In DNA form, the CDR3 reads TGCGCCAGCAGCCAAGAGAGGGGAGACTATCAGCCCCAGCATTTT. V usage is TRBV4-1 and J usage is TRBJ1-5; tentative D call: TRBD1 (5 bases). In germline, CDR1 is MGHRA, CDR2 YSYEKL. This CDR3 contains 15 residues. V was trimmed by 0 bases and J by 5 bases, leaving 11 bases between them.

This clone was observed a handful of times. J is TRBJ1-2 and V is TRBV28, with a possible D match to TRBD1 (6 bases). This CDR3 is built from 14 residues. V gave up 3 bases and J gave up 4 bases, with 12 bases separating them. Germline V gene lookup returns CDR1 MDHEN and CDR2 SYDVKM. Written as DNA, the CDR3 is TGTGCCAGCAGTTTGGGCAGGGGTCGCTATGGCTACACCTTC. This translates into CASSLGRGRYGYTF.

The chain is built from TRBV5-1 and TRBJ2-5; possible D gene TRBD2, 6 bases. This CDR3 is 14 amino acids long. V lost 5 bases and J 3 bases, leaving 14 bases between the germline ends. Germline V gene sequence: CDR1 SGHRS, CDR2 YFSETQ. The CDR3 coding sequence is TGCGCCAGCAGGGGAAGCGGGCTTGAAGAGACCCAGTACTTC. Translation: CASRGSGLEETQYF.

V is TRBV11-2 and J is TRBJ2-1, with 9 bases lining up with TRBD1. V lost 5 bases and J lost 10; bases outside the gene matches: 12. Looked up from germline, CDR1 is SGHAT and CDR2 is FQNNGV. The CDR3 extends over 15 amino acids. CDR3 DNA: TGTGCCAGCAGCCCCGGGACAGGGTCCATAAACGAGCAGTTCTTC. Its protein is CASSPGTGSINEQFF.

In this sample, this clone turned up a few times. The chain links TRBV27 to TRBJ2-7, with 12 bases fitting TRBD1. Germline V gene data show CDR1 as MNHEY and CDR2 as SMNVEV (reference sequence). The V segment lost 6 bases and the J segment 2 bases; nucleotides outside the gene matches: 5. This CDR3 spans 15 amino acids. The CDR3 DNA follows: TGTGCCAGCAGCTACGGGACAGGGGGCGCCTACGAGCAGTACTTC. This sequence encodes CASSYGTGGAYEQYF.

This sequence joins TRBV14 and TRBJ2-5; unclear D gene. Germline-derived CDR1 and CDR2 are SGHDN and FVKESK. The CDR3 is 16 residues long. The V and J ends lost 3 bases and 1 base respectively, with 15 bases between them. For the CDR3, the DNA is TGTGCCAGCAGCCAGGGCTTGGGGTTATCCCAAGAGACCCAGTACTTC. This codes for CASSQGLGLSQETQYF. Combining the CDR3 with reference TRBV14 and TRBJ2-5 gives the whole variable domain EAGVTQFPSHSVIEKGQTVTLRCDPISGHDNLYWYRRVMGKEIKFLLHFVKESKQDESGMPNNRFLAERTGGTYSTLKVQPAELEDSGVYFCASSQGLGLSQETQYFGPGTRLLVL.

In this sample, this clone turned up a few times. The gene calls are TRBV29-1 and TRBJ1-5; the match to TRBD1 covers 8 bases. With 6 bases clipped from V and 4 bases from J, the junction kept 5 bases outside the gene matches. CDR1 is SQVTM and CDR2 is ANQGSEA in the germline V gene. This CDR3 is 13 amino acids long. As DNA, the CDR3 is TGCAGCGTGAGTGACAGGGGTAATCAGCCCCAGCATTTT. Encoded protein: CSVSDRGNQPQHF.

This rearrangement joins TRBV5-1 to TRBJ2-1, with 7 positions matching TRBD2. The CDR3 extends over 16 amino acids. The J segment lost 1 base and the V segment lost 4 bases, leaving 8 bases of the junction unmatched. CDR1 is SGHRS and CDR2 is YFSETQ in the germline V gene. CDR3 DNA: TGCGCCAGCAGCAAGGGCAGCGGGACTTCCTACAATGAGCAGTTCTTC. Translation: CASSKGSGTSYNEQFF.

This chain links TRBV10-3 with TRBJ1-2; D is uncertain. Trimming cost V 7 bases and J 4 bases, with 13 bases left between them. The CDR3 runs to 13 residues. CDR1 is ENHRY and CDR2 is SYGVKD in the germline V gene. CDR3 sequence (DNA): TGTGCCATCACCGTAAGGGATAGCTATGGCTACACCTTC. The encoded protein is CAITVRDSYGYTF.

CDR3 region: CASSVAGAPETQYF. The CDR3 nucleotides are TGTGCCAGCAGTGTTGCAGGGGCTCCAGAGACCCAGTACTTC. The chain carries TRBV25-1 and TRBJ2-5; TRBD1 might be the D (6 bases). Per germline, CDR1 MGHDK and CDR2 SYGVNS. CDR3 length: 14 amino acids. Trimming left V 4 bases short and J 4 bases short, with 13 bases between.

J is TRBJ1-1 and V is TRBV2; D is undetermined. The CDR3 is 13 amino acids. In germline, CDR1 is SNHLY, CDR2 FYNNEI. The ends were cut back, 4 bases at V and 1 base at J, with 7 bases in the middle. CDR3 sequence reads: CASSVRENTEAFF. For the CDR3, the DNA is TGTGCCAGCAGTGTAAGAGAGAACACTGAAGCTTTCTTT.

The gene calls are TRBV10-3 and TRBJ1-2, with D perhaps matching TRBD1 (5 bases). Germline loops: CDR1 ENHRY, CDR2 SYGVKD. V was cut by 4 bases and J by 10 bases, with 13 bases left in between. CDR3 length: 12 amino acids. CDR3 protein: CAISVGREAYTF. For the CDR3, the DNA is TGTGCCATCAGTGTTGGCAGGGAGGCCTACACCTTC.

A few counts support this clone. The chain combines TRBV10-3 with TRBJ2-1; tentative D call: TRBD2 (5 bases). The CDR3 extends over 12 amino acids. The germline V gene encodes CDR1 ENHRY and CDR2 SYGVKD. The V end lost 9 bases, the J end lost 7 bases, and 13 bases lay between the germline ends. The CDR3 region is CAIATIRNEQFF. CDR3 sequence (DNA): TGTGCCATAGCGACTATTCGGAATGAGCAGTTCTTC.

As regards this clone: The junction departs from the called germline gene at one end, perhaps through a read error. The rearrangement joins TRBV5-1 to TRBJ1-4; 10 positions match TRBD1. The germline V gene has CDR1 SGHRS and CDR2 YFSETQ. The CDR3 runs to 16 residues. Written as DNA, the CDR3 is TGCGCCAGCACCTTGGGTGGGACAGGGGTCGGTGAAAAACTGTTTTTT. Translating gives CASTLGGTGVGEKLFF.

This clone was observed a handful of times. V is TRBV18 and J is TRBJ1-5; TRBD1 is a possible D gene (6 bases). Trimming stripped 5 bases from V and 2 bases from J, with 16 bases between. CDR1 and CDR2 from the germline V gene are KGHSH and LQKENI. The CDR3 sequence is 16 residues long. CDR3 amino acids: CASSETGGFGNQPQHF. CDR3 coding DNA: TGTGCCAGCTCAGAGACAGGAGGATTCGGCAATCAGCCCCAGCATTTT.